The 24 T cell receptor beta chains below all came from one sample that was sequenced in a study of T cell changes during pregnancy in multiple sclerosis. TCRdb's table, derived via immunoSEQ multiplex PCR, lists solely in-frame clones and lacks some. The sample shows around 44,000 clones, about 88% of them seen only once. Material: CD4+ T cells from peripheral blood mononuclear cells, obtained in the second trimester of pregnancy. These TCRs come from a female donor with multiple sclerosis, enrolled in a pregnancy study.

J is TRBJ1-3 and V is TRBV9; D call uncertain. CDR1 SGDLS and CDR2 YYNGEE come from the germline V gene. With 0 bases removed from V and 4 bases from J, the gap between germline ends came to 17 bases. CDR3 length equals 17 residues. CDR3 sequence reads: CASSVAIGSYLGNTIYF. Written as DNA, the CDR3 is TGTGCCAGCAGCGTAGCTATAGGGAGCTATCTGGGAAACACCATATATTTT. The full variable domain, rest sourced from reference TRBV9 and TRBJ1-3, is DSGVTQTPKHLITATGQRVTLRCSPRSGDLSVYWYQQSLDQGLQFLIQYYNGEERAKGNILERFSAQQFPDLHSELNLSSLELGDSALYFCASSVAIGSYLGNTIYFGEGSWLTVV.

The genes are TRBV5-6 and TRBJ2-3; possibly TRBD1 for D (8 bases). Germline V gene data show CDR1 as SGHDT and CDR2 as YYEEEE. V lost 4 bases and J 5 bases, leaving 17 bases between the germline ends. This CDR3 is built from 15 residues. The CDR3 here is CASSPGQGGEDTQYF. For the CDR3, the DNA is TGTGCCAGCAGCCCCGGACAGGGAGGGGAAGATACGCAGTATTTT.

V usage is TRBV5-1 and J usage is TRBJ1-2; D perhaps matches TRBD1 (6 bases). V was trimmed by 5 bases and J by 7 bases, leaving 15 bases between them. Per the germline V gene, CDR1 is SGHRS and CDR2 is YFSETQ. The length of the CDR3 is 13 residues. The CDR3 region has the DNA TGCGCCAGCAGAGTGGCACAGGGCTCTGGCTACACCTTC. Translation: CASRVAQGSGYTF. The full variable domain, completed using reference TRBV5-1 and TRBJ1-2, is KAGVTQTPRYLIKTRGQQVTLSCSPISGHRSVSWYQQTPGQGLQFLFEYFSETQRNKGNFPGRFSGRQFSNSRSEMNVSTLELGDSALYLCASRVAQGSGYTFGSGTRLTVV.

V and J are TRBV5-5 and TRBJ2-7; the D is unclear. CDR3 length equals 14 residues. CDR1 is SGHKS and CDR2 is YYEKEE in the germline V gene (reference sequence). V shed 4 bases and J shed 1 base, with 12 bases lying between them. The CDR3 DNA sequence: TGTGCCAGCAGCCCCCTGACACAATCCTACGAGCAGTACTTC. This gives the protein CASSPLTQSYEQYF.

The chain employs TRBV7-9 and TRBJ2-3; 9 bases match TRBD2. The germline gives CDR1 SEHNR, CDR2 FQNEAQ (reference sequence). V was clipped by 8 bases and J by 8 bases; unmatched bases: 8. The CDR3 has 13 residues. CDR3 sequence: CASGAGGPVTQYF. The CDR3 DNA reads TGTGCCAGCGGGGCGGGAGGGCCGGTTACGCAGTATTTT.

The CDR3 DNA is TGTGCCAGCAGCATCGCAAGTGGGGGCAAAAGCACCAACTATGGCTACACCTTC. Its translation is CASSIASGGKSTNYGYTF. This chain links TRBV7-9 with TRBJ1-2; tentative D call: TRBD1 (6 bases). The ends were cut back, 5 bases at V and 2 bases at J, with 24 bases in the middle. Germline V gene lookup returns CDR1 SEHNR and CDR2 FQNEAQ (reference sequence). This CDR3 comprises 18 residues.

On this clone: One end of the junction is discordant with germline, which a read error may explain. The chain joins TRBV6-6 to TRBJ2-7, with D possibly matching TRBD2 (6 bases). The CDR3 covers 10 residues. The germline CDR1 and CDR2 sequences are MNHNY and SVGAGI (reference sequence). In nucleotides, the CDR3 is TGTGCCAGCGGCCGGGACTTCGTACACTTC. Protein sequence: CASGRDFVHF.

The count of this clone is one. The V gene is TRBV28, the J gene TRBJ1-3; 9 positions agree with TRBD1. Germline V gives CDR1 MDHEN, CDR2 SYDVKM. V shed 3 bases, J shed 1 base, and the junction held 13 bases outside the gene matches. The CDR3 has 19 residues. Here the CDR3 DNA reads TGTGCCAGCAGTTTTGGGGACCGACAGGGGGAAGGGTCTGGAAACACCATATATTTT. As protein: CASSFGDRQGEGSGNTIYF.

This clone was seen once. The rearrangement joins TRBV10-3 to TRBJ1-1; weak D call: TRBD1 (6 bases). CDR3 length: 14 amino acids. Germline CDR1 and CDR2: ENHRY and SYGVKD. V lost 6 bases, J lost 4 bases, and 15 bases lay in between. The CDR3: CAISSGTKGTEAFF. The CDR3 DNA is TGTGCCATCAGCTCCGGGACAAAGGGCACTGAAGCTTTCTTT.

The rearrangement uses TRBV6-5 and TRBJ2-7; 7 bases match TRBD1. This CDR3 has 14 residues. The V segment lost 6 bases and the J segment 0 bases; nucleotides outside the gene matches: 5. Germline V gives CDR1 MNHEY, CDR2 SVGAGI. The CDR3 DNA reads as TGTGCCAGCAGGAGGGGGCAAGTCTCCTACGAGCAGTACTTC. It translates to CASRRGQVSYEQYF.

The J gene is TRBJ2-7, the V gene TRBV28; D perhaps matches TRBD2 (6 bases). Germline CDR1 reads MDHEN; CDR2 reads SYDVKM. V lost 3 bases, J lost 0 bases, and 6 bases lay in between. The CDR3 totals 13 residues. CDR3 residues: CASSFGSSYEQYF. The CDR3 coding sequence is TGTGCCAGCAGTTTCGGGAGCTCCTACGAGCAGTACTTC. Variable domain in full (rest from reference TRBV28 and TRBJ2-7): DVKVTQSSRYLVKRTGEKVFLECVQDMDHENMFWYRQDPGLGLRLIYFSYDVKMKEKGDIPEGYSVSREKKERFSLILESASTNQTSMYLCASSFGSSYEQYFGPGTRLTVT.

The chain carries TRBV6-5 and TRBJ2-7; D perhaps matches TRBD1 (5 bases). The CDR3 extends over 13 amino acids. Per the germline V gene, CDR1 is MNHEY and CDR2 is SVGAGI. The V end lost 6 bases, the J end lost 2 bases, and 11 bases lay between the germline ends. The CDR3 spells CASRKDSTYEQYF. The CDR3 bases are TGTGCCAGCAGAAAAGACAGTACCTACGAGCAGTACTTC.

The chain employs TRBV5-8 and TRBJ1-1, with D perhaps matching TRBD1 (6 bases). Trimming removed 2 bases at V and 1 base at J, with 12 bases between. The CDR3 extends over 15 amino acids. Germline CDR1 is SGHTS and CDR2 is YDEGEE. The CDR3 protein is CASSFVGTTNTEAFF. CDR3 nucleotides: TGTGCCAGCAGCTTTGTCGGGACAACGAACACTGAAGCTTTCTTT.

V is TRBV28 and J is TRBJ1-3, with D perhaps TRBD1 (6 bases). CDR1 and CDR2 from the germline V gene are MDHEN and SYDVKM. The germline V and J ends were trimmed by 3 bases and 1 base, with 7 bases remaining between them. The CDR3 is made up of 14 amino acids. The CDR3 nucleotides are TGTGCCAGCAGTTTTAGGGGGTCTGGAAACACCATATATTTT. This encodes CASSFRGSGNTIYF.

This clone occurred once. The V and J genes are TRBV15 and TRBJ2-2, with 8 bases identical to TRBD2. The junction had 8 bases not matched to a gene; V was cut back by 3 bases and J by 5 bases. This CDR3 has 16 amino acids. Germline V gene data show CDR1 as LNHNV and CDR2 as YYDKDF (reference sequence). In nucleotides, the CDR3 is TGTGCCACCAGCAGGCCTGCGGGAGGTGGGACCGGGGAGCTGTTTTTT. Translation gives CATSRPAGGGTGELFF.

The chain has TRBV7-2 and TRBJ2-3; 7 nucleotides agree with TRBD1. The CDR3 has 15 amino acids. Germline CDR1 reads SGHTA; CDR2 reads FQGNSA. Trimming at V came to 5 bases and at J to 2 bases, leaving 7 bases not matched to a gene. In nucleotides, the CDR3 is TGTGCCAGCAGCCCTGGGACAGCTAACACAGATACGCAGTATTTT. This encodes CASSPGTANTDTQYF.

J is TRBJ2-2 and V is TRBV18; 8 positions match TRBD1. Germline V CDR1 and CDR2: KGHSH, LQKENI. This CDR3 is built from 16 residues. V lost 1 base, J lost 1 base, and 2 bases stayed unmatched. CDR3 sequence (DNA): TGTGCCAGCTCACCACGAGACAGGGGGAACACCGGGGAGCTGTTTTTT. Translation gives CASSPRDRGNTGELFF. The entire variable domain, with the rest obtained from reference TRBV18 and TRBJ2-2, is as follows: NAGVMQNPRHLVRRRGQEARLRCSPMKGHSHVYWYRQLPEEGLKFMVYLQKENIIDESGMPKERFSAEFPKEGPSILRIQQVVRGDSAAYFCASSPRDRGNTGELFFGEGSRLTVL.

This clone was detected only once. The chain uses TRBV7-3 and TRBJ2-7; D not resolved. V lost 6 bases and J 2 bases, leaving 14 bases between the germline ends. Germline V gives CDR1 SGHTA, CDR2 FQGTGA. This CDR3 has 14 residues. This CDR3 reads CASRSPSPPYEQYF. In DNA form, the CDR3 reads TGTGCCAGCAGGTCCCCCAGTCCGCCCTACGAGCAGTACTTC.

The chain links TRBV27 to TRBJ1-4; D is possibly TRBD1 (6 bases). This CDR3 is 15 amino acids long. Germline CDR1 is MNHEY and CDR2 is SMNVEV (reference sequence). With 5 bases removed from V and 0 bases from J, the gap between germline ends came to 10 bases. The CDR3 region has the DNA TGTGCCAGCAGTGTAACAGGGTCAACTAATGAAAAACTGTTTTTT. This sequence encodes CASSVTGSTNEKLFF. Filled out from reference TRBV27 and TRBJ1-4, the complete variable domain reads EAQVTQNPRYLITVTGKKLTVTCSQNMNHEYMSWYRQDPGLGLRQIYYSMNVEVTDKGDVPEGYKVSRKEKRNFPLILESPSPNQTSLYFCASSVTGSTNEKLFFGSGTQLSVL.

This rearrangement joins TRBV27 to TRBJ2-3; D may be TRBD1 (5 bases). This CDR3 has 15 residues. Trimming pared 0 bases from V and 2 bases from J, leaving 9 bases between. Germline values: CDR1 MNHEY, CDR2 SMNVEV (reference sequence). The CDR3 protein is CASSLSRGPTDTQYF. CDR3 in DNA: TGTGCCAGCAGTTTATCAAGGGGCCCCACAGATACGCAGTATTTT.

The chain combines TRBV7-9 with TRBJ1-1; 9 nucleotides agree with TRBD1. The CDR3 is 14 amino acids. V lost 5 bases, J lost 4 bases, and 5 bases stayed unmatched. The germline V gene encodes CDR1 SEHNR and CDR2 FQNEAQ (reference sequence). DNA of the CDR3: TGTGCCAGCAGCCTTGCGACAGGGGGCACTGAAGCTTTCTTT. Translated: CASSLATGGTEAFF.

The CDR3 spells CASTSTGITEAFF. The CDR3 bases are TGTGCCAGCACCTCGACAGGGATCACTGAAGCTTTCTTT. The chain combines TRBV25-1 with TRBJ1-1; 7 bases are a match to TRBD1. CDR3 size: 13 residues. V was clipped by 7 bases and J by 4 bases; unmatched bases: 6. The germline gives CDR1 MGHDK, CDR2 SYGVNS.

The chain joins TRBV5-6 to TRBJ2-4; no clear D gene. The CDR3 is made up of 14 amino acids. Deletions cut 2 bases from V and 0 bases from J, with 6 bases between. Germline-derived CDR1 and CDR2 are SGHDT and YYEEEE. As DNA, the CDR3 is TGTGCCAGCAGCTTCCAGTTAGCCAAAAACATTCAGTACTTC. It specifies CASSFQLAKNIQYF. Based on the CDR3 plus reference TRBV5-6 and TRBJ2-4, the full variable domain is DAGVTQSPTHLIKTRGQQVTLRCSPKSGHDTVSWYQQALGQGPQFIFQYYEEEERQRGNFPDRFSGHQFPNYSSELNVNALLLGDSALYLCASSFQLAKNIQYFGAGTRLSVL.

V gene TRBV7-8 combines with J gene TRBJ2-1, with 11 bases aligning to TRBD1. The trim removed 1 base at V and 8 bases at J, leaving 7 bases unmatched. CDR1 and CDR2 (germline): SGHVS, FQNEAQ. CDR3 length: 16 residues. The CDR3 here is CASSLVAGQGDYEQFF. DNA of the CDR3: TGTGCCAGCAGCTTAGTAGCGGGACAGGGGGACTATGAGCAGTTCTTC.